This TCR beta chain was observed in a study of glioma-infiltrating T cells. This CDR3 comprises 14 residues. Germline lookup yields CDR1 SNHLY and CDR2 FYNNEI. With 4 bases removed from V and 4 bases from J, the gap between germline ends came to 13 bases. This clonotype was counted many times. Amplification of TCR alpha and beta CDR3 regions from RNA used iRepertoire nested multiplex PCR. TCRdb itself ran the multiplex PCR reads through MiXCR, one entry per CDR3 protein. The table records tens of thousands of distinct CDR3 sequences, around 23% of them present only once. The TCR originated in a human donor with low-grade glioma or glioblastoma, undergoing nonglioma brain surgery, or in good health (not recorded which). The material sequenced was glioma tissue, nonneoplastic brain tissue, or PBMCs (not recorded which). V gene TRBV2 combines with J gene TRBJ1-2; weak D call: TRBD1 (5 bases). The CDR3 sequence is CASSVDMGSYGYTF. The CDR3 nucleotides read TGTGCCAGCAGTGTGGACATGGGATCCTATGGCTACACCTTC.